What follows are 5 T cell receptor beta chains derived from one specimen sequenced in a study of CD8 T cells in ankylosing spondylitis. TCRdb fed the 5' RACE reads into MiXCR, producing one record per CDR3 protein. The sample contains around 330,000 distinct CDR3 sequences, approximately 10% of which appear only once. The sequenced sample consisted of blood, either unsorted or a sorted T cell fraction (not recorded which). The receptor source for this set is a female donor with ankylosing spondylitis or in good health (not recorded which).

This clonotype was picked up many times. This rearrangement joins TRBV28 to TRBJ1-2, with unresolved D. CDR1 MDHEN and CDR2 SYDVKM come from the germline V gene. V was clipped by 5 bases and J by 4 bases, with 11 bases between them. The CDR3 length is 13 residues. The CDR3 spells CASSHPAAYGYTF. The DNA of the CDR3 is TGTGCCAGCAGTCACCCGGCCGCCTATGGCTACACCTTC.

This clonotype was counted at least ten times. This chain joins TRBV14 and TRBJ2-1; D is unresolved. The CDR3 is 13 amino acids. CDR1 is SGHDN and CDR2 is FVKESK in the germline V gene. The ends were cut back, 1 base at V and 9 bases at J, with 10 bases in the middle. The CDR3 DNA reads TGTGCCAGCAGCCAAGTTATCCGTGGTGAGCAGTTCTTC. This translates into CASSQVIRGEQFF.

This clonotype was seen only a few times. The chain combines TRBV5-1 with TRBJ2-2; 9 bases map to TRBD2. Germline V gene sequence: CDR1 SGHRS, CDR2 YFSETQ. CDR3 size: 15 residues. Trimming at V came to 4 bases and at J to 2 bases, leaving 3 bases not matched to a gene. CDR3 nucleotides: TGCGCCAGCAGCAGCGGGGGGCCCAACACCGGGGAGCTGTTTTTT. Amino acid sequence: CASSSGGPNTGELFF.

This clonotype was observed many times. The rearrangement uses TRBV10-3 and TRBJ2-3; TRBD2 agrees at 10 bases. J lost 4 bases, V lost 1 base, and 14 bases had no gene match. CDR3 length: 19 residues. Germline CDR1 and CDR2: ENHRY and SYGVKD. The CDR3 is CAISELRASGSSRADTQYF. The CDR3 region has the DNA TGTGCCATCAGTGAGTTAAGGGCTAGCGGGAGTTCCCGAGCAGATACGCAGTATTTT.

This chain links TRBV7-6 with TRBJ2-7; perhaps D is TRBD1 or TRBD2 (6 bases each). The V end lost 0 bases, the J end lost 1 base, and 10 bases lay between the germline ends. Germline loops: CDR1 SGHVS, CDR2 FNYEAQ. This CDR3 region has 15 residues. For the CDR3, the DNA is TGTGCCAGCAGCTTAGCGGGGGGCCTTTCCTACGAGCAGTACTTC. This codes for CASSLAGGLSYEQYF.